The sequence of this TCR beta chain was determined in a study of blood T cell repertoires in COVID-19. The method was immunoSEQ multiplex PCR; TCRdb's version includes in-frame clones alone and lacks a portion of them. Here the sample spans over 100,000 clones, approximately 78% being singletons. Looked up from germline, CDR1 is SGHTS and CDR2 is YDEGEE. This CDR3 spans 16 amino acids. V dropped 6 bases and J dropped 8 bases, with 23 bases sitting between them. The sample was peripheral blood. V and J are TRBV5-8 and TRBJ1-4; weak D call: TRBD1 (6 bases). The TCR comes from a man between 65 and 79 years old with acute or convalescent COVID-19. The CDR3 nucleotides are TGTGCCAGCAAATTGGGTTCTGACAGGCCTCCGGAAAAACTGTTTTTT. It encodes CASKLGSDRPPEKLFF.